The T cell receptor (beta chain) described here comes from a study of Ad26.COV2.S vaccination and SARS-CoV-2 variants. Clones were read by immunoSEQ multiplex PCR, and TCRdb kept only the in-frame ones, dropping some. The sample lists roughly 350,000 clones, more than 85% occurring once. Treatment noted: approximately 18 received Ad26.COV2.S at low or high dose, single or two shots; several received placebo; per-sample allocation not given. Samples were taken on day 63 after the first vaccine or placebo injection. V dropped 4 bases and J dropped 2; count of bases not matched to a gene: 9. The germline V gene has CDR1 KGHSH and CDR2 LQKENI. This CDR3 has 19 residues.

Sequenced material: peripheral blood, taken in a trial of Ad26.COV2.S vaccine versus placebo. V and J are TRBV18 and TRBJ2-1; 15 bases agree with TRBD2. This TCR came from a person between 18 and 59 years old who received the Ad26.COV2.S COVID-19 vaccine or a placebo. The CDR3 region has the DNA TGTGCCAGCTCACTTCCCGGACTAGCGGGAGGGCACGCCTACAATGAGCAGTTCTTC. Translating it yields CASSLPGLAGGHAYNEQFF.